A selection of T cell receptor beta chains follows, all from one sample in a study of shared clonotypes between healthy human individuals. Sequencing was performed with immunoSEQ multiplex PCR; in TCRdb, only in-frame clones are kept and a portion is missing. The sample includes hundreds of thousands of clones, almost 97% seen only once; the top ten take approximately 0.06%. Sequenced material: naive CD4+ T cells sorted from blood. These receptors were taken from a woman in her 30s in good health. Both conserved end residues are part of each CDR3. A D gene is named only where the DNA matches it firmly. A row's size may be missing; if present it is once, few, many or a size class.

TRBD2 | - | TRBJ2-7 | TRBV5-1 | CASCPSGRAYEQYF | TGCGCCAGCTGCCCTAGCGGGAGGGCCTACGAGCAGTACTTC
TRBD2 | - | TRBJ2-5 | TRBV9 | CASSEGLAGGETQYF | TGTGCCAGCAGCGAAGGGCTAGCGGGAGGAGAGACCCAGTACTTC
- | once | TRBJ1-1 | TRBV19 | CASSLQGNTEAFF | TGTGCCAGTAGTCTCCAGGGTAACACTGAAGCTTTCTTT
- | - | TRBJ2-7 | TRBV19 | CASSMVAGAPYEQYF | TGTGCCAGTAGTATGGTGGCAGGGGCACCCTACGAGCAGTACTTC
- | - | TRBJ2-1 | TRBV19 | CASSMVGTRYNEQFF | TGTGCCAGTAGTATGGTTGGGACAAGGTACAATGAGCAGTTCTTC
- | - | TRBJ2-5 | TRBV5-7 | CASSVNPFSPEEQETQYF | TGTGCCAGCAGCGTAAATCCTTTTAGCCCGGAGGAGCAGGAGACCCAGTACTTC
- | - | TRBJ1-2 | TRBV4-2 | CASSQVSSAGYTF | TGTGCCAGCAGCCAAGTGTCTTCAGCTGGCTACACCTTC
- | - | TRBJ1-1 | TRBV6-5 | CASREPAMNTEAFF | TGTGCCAGCAGGGAGCCTGCTATGAACACTGAAGCTTTCTTT
- | - | TRBJ2-7 | TRBV15 | CATSRALGDYEQYF | TGTGCCACCAGCAGGGCCCTGGGAGACTACGAGCAGTACTTC
- | - | TRBJ1-1 | TRBV6-5 | CASSFGTEAFF | TGTGCCAGCAGTTTTGGTACTGAAGCTTTCTTT
- | - | TRBJ2-7 | TRBV4-2 | CASSQGTPSVPYEQYF | TGTGCCAGCAGCCAAGGCACCCCTAGCGTTCCCTACGAGCAGTACTTC
TRBD2 | - | TRBJ2-1 | TRBV11-2 | CASGHPGLAFSSSYNEQFF | TGTGCCAGCGGCCATCCGGGACTAGCGTTTTCGAGCTCCTACAATGAGCAGTTCTTC
TRBD2 | - | TRBJ2-7 | TRBV10-1 | CASSGRDSYEQYF | TGCGCCAGCTCAGGGAGGGATTCCTACGAGCAGTACTTC
- | - | TRBJ1-1 | TRBV5-1 | CASSLGHGNTEAFF | TGCGCCAGCAGCTTAGGGCACGGGAACACTGAAGCTTTCTTT
TRBD2 | - | TRBJ2-7 | TRBV27 | CASSFERGPYEQYF | TGTGCCAGCAGTTTCGAGCGGGGTCCCTACGAGCAGTACTTC
- | once | TRBJ1-4 | TRBV5-4 | CASSLGTEEKLFF | TGTGCCAGCAGCTTGGGGACGGAAGAAAAACTGTTTTTT
TRBD2 | - | TRBJ2-1 | TRBV6-4 | CASSTLAGAYNEQFF | TGTGCCAGCAGTACCCTAGCGGGGGCCTACAATGAGCAGTTCTTC
TRBD1 | - | TRBJ1-2 | TRBV5-1 | CASSLPDRNYGYTF | TGCGCCAGCAGCCTGCCGGACAGGAACTATGGCTACACCTTC
- | - | TRBJ1-2 | TRBV30 | CAWGTIINYGYTF | TGTGCCTGGGGGACTATAATTAACTATGGCTACACCTTC
- | - | TRBJ1-1 | TRBV18 | CASLPPGGASTEAFF | TGTGCCAGTCTCCCGCCGGGGGGCGCGAGCACTGAAGCTTTCTTT
- | - | TRBJ1-6 | TRBV11-2 | CASSSSSGSPLHF | TGTGCCAGCAGCTCCTCATCGGGTTCACCCCTCCACTTT
- | - | TRBJ1-4 | TRBV28 | CASSPPEGFLGEKLFF | TGTGCCAGCAGTCCCCCGGAGGGTTTTTTAGGCGAAAAACTGTTTTTT
- | - | TRBJ2-7 | TRBV27 | CASTRQGYEQYF | TGTGCCAGCACCCGACAAGGCTACGAGCAGTACTTC
TRBD1 | - | TRBJ1-5 | TRBV5-1 | CASSLYGTEGQPQHF | TGCGCCAGCAGCTTATATGGGACAGAGGGACAGCCCCAGCATTTT
TRBD2 | - | TRBJ2-5 | TRBV2 | CASRREGRETQYF | TGTGCCAGCAGGCGGGAGGGCCGAGAGACCCAGTACTTC
- | - | TRBJ1-4 | TRBV5-6 | CASARQETNEKLFF | TGTGCCAGCGCCCGACAGGAAACTAATGAAAAACTGTTTTTT
TRBD2 | - | TRBJ2-7 | TRBV4-1 | CASSQDPGTSVPYEQYF | TGCGCCAGCAGCCAAGACCCCGGGACTAGCGTCCCCTACGAGCAGTACTTC
- | - | TRBJ2-3 | TRBV7-3 | CASGTRSTDTQYF | TGTGCCAGCGGGACGAGGAGCACAGATACGCAGTATTTT
TRBD1 | - | TRBJ1-5 | TRBV2 | CASSEDRVGQPQHF | TGTGCCAGCAGTGAGGACAGGGTTGGTCAGCCCCAGCATTTT
- | - | TRBJ2-1 | TRBV5-1 | CASSPRLGGGSYNEQFF | TGCGCCAGCAGCCCGCGTTTGGGGGGAGGTTCATACAATGAGCAGTTCTTC
- | - | TRBJ2-7 | TRBV7-9 | CASSLGTAFTYEQYF | TGTGCCAGCAGCTTAGGGACAGCATTTACCTACGAGCAGTACTTC
- | once | TRBJ2-3 | TRBV5-4 | CASSQPQYTDTQYF | TGTGCCAGCAGCCAGCCTCAGTACACAGATACGCAGTATTTT
- | - | TRBJ2-7 | TRBV6-5 | CASSPGFDEQYF | TGTGCCAGCAGTCCAGGGTTCGACGAGCAGTACTTC
- | - | TRBJ2-2 | TRBV30 | CAWRSSGNTGELFF | TGTGCCTGGAGGTCTTCCGGGAACACCGGGGAGCTGTTTTTT
TRBD1 | - | TRBJ2-7 | TRBV7-9 | CASSEQGDPSYEQYF | TGTGCCAGCAGTGAACAGGGGGACCCCTCCTACGAGCAGTACTTC
TRBD2 | - | TRBJ2-7 | TRBV5-1 | CASSILAGSTYEQYF | TGCGCCAGCTCAATACTAGCGGGATCGACCTACGAGCAGTACTTC
- | - | TRBJ2-5 | TRBV2 | CASMIQETQYF | TGTGCCAGCATGATCCAAGAGACCCAGTACTTC
- | - | TRBJ2-2 | TRBV5-1 | CASSLDSFELTGELFF | TGCGCCAGCAGCTTGGACAGCTTCGAATTAACCGGGGAGCTGTTTTTT
TRBD1 | - | TRBJ1-5 | TRBV28 | CASSRRQGVYQPQHF | TGTGCCAGCAGTCGACGGCAGGGGGTATATCAGCCCCAGCATTTT
TRBD1 | - | TRBJ2-1 | TRBV2 | CASRIDRVNEQFF | TGTGCCAGCAGGATAGACAGGGTCAATGAGCAGTTCTTC
TRBD2 | once | TRBJ2-7 | TRBV28 | CASSGSGRARKQYF | TGTGCCAGCAGTGGAAGCGGGAGGGCTAGGAAGCAGTACTTC
TRBD1 | once | TRBJ2-3 | TRBV7-6 | CASSLNTGADTQYF | TGTGCCAGCAGCTTAAACACAGGGGCAGATACGCAGTATTTT
- | few | TRBJ1-2 | TRBV28 | CASLLNYGYTF | TGTGCCAGCCTCCTGAACTATGGCTACACCTTC
TRBD1 | - | TRBJ1-1 | TRBV28 | CASSRQGAVGTEAFF | TGTGCCAGCAGCAGACAGGGGGCTGTTGGCACTGAAGCTTTCTTT
- | - | TRBJ1-4 | TRBV18 | CASSQGGRAEKLFF | TGTGCCAGCTCACAAGGAGGTCGGGCTGAAAAACTGTTTTTT
TRBD2 | - | TRBJ2-3 | TRBV11-1 | CASSHRTGASGTSTDTQYF | TGTGCCAGCAGTCACCGGACTGGGGCTAGCGGGACCAGCACAGATACGCAGTATTTT
TRBD1 | - | TRBJ2-7 | TRBV11-2 | CASSLDRQGADEQYF | TGTGCCAGCAGCTTAGATAGGCAGGGGGCTGACGAGCAGTACTTC
- | - | TRBJ1-2 | TRBV19 | CASSPGQGYGYTF | TGTGCCAGTAGTCCGGGGCAGGGCTATGGCTACACCTTC
- | - | TRBJ1-3 | TRBV28 | CASNHGGVTGNTIYF | TGTGCCAGCAACCACGGTGGGGTAACTGGAAACACCATATATTTT
- | once | TRBJ1-1 | TRBV28 | CASSRAGSGLPEAFF | TGTGCCAGCAGCCGGGCGGGTTCGGGGTTACCTGAAGCTTTCTTT
TRBD2 | - | TRBJ2-4 | TRBV19 | CASSPPRIAGGGDIQYF | TGTGCCAGTAGTCCCCCAAGGATAGCGGGAGGGGGGGACATTCAGTACTTC
TRBD2 | - | TRBJ2-5 | TRBV18 | CASSPGAGERETQYF | TGTGCCAGCTCACCAGGAGCGGGAGAGCGAGAGACCCAGTACTTC
TRBD2 | - | TRBJ2-7 | TRBV25-1 | CASSELGAGEQYF | TGTGCCAGCAGTGAATTAGGAGCGGGAGAGCAGTACTTC